The 24 T cell receptor beta chains in this list originate from one sample, sequenced in a study of blood T cells in healthy people across ages (dated by TCRdb to between 2015 and 2017). Preparation of the library involved 5' RACE. Sequencing used an Illumina HiSeq 2500. The second PCR ran for roughly 7 to 12 cycles and used a J-beta primer mix along with a sample-barcoded 5' primer. TCRdb itself trimmed the public reads at Q25 with fastp, ran MiXCR and retained productive beta chains. Each record represents a unique CDR3 protein, reported with the most common genes and DNA among its rows. The sample profile shows 700,000 to 950,000 distinct CDR3 sequences; over 45% of them were found once. The top ten clones comprise approximately 20% of the sample. Sequenced: blood. The receptor source for this set is a man aged 25 to 40 in good health.

The rearrangement links TRBV20-1 to TRBJ2-7; possible D gene TRBD2, 7 bases. This CDR3 contains 11 residues. Germline V CDR1 and CDR2: DFQATT, SNEGSKA (reference sequence). The CDR3 spells CSLGGPNEQYF. The CDR3 region has the DNA TGCAGCTTGGGGGGGCCCAATGAGCAGTACTTC.

The sample holds a few counts of this clonotype. The CDR3 bases are TGTGCCAGCAGCTTAGCATTTGGAAAAGATACGCAGTATTTT. Encoded protein: CASSLAFGKDTQYF. The rearrangement joins TRBV7-9 to TRBJ2-3; D not certain. Germline V gene lookup returns CDR1 SEHNR and CDR2 FQNEAQ (reference sequence). V was trimmed by 0 bases and J by 5 bases, leaving 9 bases between them. The CDR3 length is 14 residues.

The rearrangement joins TRBV7-9 to TRBJ1-1, with D perhaps TRBD1 (6 bases). CDR3 length: 14 residues. Trimming shortened V by 4 bases and J by 3 bases, and 12 bases separated the two germline ends. The V gene's germline CDR1 is SEHNR and CDR2 FQNEAQ (reference sequence). In nucleotides, the CDR3 is TGTGCCAGCAGCTCAGGACAGTCGCACACTGAAGCTTTCTTT. Protein: CASSSGQSHTEAFF.

This sequence joins TRBV20-1 and TRBJ2-3, with D possibly matching TRBD2 (5 bases). V was shortened by 3 bases and J by 1 base, with 11 bases between the two germline ends. Germline V CDR1 and CDR2: DFQATT, SNEGSKA (reference sequence). CDR3 length equals 14 residues. The CDR3 reads CSARGGSRTDTQYF. CDR3 nucleotides: TGCAGTGCTAGGGGTGGGAGCCGCACAGATACGCAGTATTTT.

The chain links TRBV20-1 to TRBJ1-1, with D uncertain. V lost 4 bases, J lost 4 bases, and 16 bases lay in between. The CDR3 contains 14 residues. CDR1 is DFQATT, CDR2 SNEGSKA, per germline (reference sequence). CDR3 residues: CSAISNRPATEAFF. DNA for the CDR3: TGCAGTGCTATTTCAAATAGGCCTGCCACTGAAGCTTTCTTT.

In nucleotides, the CDR3 is TGTGCCAGCGGGGGGCGGGAGAGGTTTAATGAGCAGTTCTTC. Encoded protein: CASGGRERFNEQFF. The rearrangement links TRBV7-6 to TRBJ2-1, with D possibly matching TRBD2 (7 bases). CDR3 length: 14 amino acids. V was shortened by 8 bases and J by 7 bases, with 18 bases between the two germline ends. CDR1 and CDR2 from the germline V gene are SGHVS and FNYEAQ.

The rearrangement links TRBV5-1 to TRBJ2-1; 12 bases fit TRBD2. The CDR3 is made up of 15 amino acids. Germline values: CDR1 SGHRS, CDR2 YFSETQ. Trimming removed 1 base from V and 7 bases from J; junction bases left unmatched: 3. CDR3 sequence: CASSLLLAGGNEQFF. The CDR3 coding sequence is TGCGCCAGCAGCTTGTTACTAGCGGGGGGAAATGAGCAGTTCTTC.

This clonotype appeared once. This chain links TRBV2 with TRBJ2-7; D is ambiguous. The CDR3 has 14 residues. V lost 2 bases and J lost 5, with 13 bases in between. Germline V gives CDR1 SNHLY, CDR2 FYNNEI. The CDR3 DNA sequence: TGTGCCAGCAGTGAAAGTAGCTTCAGCAACGAGCAGTACTTC. Translation: CASSESSFSNEQYF.

This clonotype was detected a few times. J is TRBJ2-7 and V is TRBV7-3, with 7 bases identical to TRBD1. This CDR3 contains 13 residues. Germline V gene data show CDR1 as SGHTA and CDR2 as FQGTGA. V gave up 5 bases and J gave up 4 bases; unmatched junction bases: 5. The DNA for the CDR3 is TGTGCCAGCAGCCCCAGCAGGGGGTACGAGCAGTACTTC. Protein product: CASSPSRGYEQYF.

The chain uses TRBV20-1 and TRBJ2-3; 8 nucleotides align to TRBD1. Germline loops: CDR1 DFQATT, CDR2 SNEGSKA (reference sequence). The V and J ends lost 2 bases and 6 bases, in that order; junction bases with no gene match: 10. The CDR3 is made up of 15 amino acids. The CDR3 region has the DNA TGCAGTGCTAGACCCCTGGGACAGGCGGAGGATACGCAGTATTTT. Translated: CSARPLGQAEDTQYF.

The gene calls are TRBV6-1 and TRBJ2-4; D is possibly TRBD1 (5 bases). TRBJ2-7 matches the DNA end more closely, so the J call is doubtful. The CDR3 contains 16 residues. Germline-derived CDR1 and CDR2 are MNHNS and SASEGT. CDR3 sequence: CASIRNRDSPSDEQYF. DNA of the CDR3: TGTGCCAGCATCCGTAATCGCGACAGCCCCTCTGACGAGCAGTACTTC.

The CDR3 coding sequence is TGTGCCAGCAGGGTTACTAGCGGGAGGGCCAATGAGCAGTTCTTC. This encodes CASRVTSGRANEQFF. This rearrangement joins TRBV2 to TRBJ2-1; 13 bases map to TRBD2. V dropped 6 bases and J dropped 6; count of bases not matched to a gene: 5. The CDR3 length is 15 residues. Per the germline V gene, CDR1 is SNHLY and CDR2 is FYNNEI.

There are a few counts of this clonotype. This rearrangement joins TRBV12-3 or TRBV12-4 to TRBJ2-3, with 10 bases matching TRBD2. The ends lost 3 bases at V and 2 bases at J; junction bases unmatched: 5. The CDR3 sequence is 16 residues long. CDR3 protein: CASSLGAGGSTDTQYF. The DNA of the CDR3 is TGTGCCAGCAGTTTGGGAGCGGGGGGGTCCACAGATACGCAGTATTTT.

In this sample, this clonotype turned up a few times. This chain links TRBV29-1 with TRBJ2-1; D gene unclear. Trimming stripped 7 bases from V and 10 bases from J, with 17 bases between. The CDR3 covers 12 residues. The V gene's germline CDR1 is SQVTM and CDR2 ANQGSEA. The CDR3 DNA is TGCAGCGCCTTACTCGGAGTCTCCGAGCAGTTCTTC. This codes for CSALLGVSEQFF.

CDR3 coding DNA: TGTGCCAGCAGTGGAACTAGCGGGAGAGCCTACAATGAGCAGTTCTTC. Its protein product is CASSGTSGRAYNEQFF. V and J are TRBV6-1 and TRBJ2-1, with 11 nucleotides matching TRBD2. V shed 4 bases, J shed 2 bases, and the junction held 4 bases outside the gene matches. This CDR3 spans 16 amino acids. In germline, CDR1 is MNHNS, CDR2 SASEGT.

This clonotype was recorded at least ten times. One junction end disagrees with the germline gene, perhaps due to a read error. This chain connects TRBV5-1 to TRBJ2-5; TRBD2 is a possible D gene (6 bases). In germline, CDR1 is SGHRS, CDR2 YFSETQ. The CDR3 totals 13 residues. The CDR3 DNA is TGTGCCAGCAGTGCGGGGCCTCAAGAGACCCAGTACTTC. Translated, it gives CASSAGPQETQYF.

This clonotype was detected ten times or more. The V gene is TRBV20-1, the J gene TRBJ2-7; 10 nucleotides agree with TRBD2. The CDR3 length is 15 residues. Unmatched junction bases numbered 15, after V lost 6 bases and J lost 7 bases. CDR1 and CDR2 (germline): DFQATT, SNEGSKA (reference sequence). The CDR3 reads CSAAFELAGSIEQYF. The CDR3, as DNA: TGCAGTGCCGCCTTTGAACTAGCGGGATCCATAGAGCAGTACTTC.

V gene TRBV12-3 or TRBV12-4 combines with J gene TRBJ2-7; possible D gene TRBD1, 5 bases. The CDR3 is made up of 14 amino acids. Deletions cut 5 bases from V and 4 bases from J, with 15 bases between. CDR3 DNA: TGTGCCAGCAGTCTTCAGGGAACCTTTTACGAGCAGTACTTC. It specifies CASSLQGTFYEQYF.

The chain is built from TRBV4-1 and TRBJ1-6; no clear D. Germline V lookup: CDR1 MGHRA, CDR2 YSYEKL. V lost 1 base to trimming and J lost 6 bases, with 10 bases between them. The CDR3 is made up of 15 amino acids. This chain's CDR3 is CASSQVVEINSPLHF. CDR3 bases: TGCGCCAGCAGCCAAGTGGTGGAGATTAATTCACCCCTCCACTTT.

A few counts support this clonotype. The V call is TRBV19, the J call TRBJ2-7, with 9 nucleotides matching TRBD1. Germline V lookup: CDR1 LNHDA, CDR2 SQIVND (reference sequence). V was pared by 6 bases and J by 1 base, with 1 base of the junction left unmatched. This CDR3 spans 13 amino acids. The CDR3 is CASRQGASYEQYF. The CDR3 coding sequence is TGTGCCAGTAGACAGGGGGCATCCTACGAGCAGTACTTC.

This clonotype came up a few times. The rearrangement joins TRBV7-2 to TRBJ2-1, with D tentatively TRBD2 (6 bases). The CDR3 consists of 15 residues. The V end lost 1 base, the J end lost 1 base, and 8 bases lay between the germline ends. The V gene's germline CDR1 is SGHTA and CDR2 FQGNSA. The DNA of the CDR3 is TGTGCCAGCAGCTTAGAGCGGGCTTCCTACAATGAGCAGTTCTTC. This sequence encodes CASSLERASYNEQFF. Looking up the rest from reference TRBV7-2 and TRBJ2-1 gives the full variable domain: GAGVSQSPSNKVTEKGKDVELRCDPISGHTALYWYRQSLGQGLEFLIYFQGNSAPDKSGLPSDRFSAERTGGSVSTLTIQRTQQEDSAVYLCASSLERASYNEQFFGPGTRLTVL.

V is TRBV6-4 and J is TRBJ1-1; D might be TRBD1 (6 bases). The V gene lost 6 bases and the J gene lost 6 bases, with 17 bases spanning the gap. Germline CDR1 is MRHNA and CDR2 is SNTAGT. This CDR3 has 14 amino acids. CDR3 DNA sequence: TGTGCCAGCAGACGGGACACCACGGGGGCTGAAGCTTTCTTT. It translates to CASRRDTTGAEAFF.

In its sample, this clonotype was seen a few times. V and J are TRBV15 and TRBJ2-1; D gene uncertain. Germline CDR1 reads LNHNV; CDR2 reads YYDKDF (reference sequence). Trimming cost V 3 bases and J 9 bases, with 9 bases left between them. The CDR3 consists of 12 residues. This chain's CDR3 is CATSSMGLEQFF. Written as DNA, the CDR3 is TGTGCCACCAGCAGTATGGGCCTTGAGCAGTTCTTC.

This chain links TRBV18 with TRBJ2-5; D remains unclear. CDR3 length: 13 residues. The V end was cut by 2 bases, the J end by 4 bases, with 8 bases between. Germline loops: CDR1 KGHSH, CDR2 LQKENI. The CDR3 region has the DNA TGTGCCAGCTCACCATTTACGGGAGAGACCCAGTACTTC. Its protein is CASSPFTGETQYF.